This T cell receptor beta chain derives from a study of identical twins. Deletions cut 7 bases from V and 0 bases from J, with 13 bases between. CDR1 is SGHRS, CDR2 YFSETQ, per germline. The CDR3 contains 15 residues. Study findings and constraints: The study based its conclusions on cross-sectional statistical analysis and did not follow the same donors. Insertions were fewer in abundant cord blood beta clonotypes, whereas memory repertoires showed none of this pattern.

This clonotype turned up a few times. Its antigen remains unidentified. TCRdb redid the calling of the 5' RACE reads with MiXCR, one entry per CDR3 protein. Of 700,000 or so distinct CDR3 sequences listed, 8.5% to 9% are singletons. The sample also formed part of further work on yellow fever vaccine responses in identical twins.

Sequencing was done on a sample of PBMCs. The origin of this receptor is a woman under 30 in good health. V gene TRBV5-1 combines with J gene TRBJ1-4, with unresolved D. This CDR3 reads CASRPLTTTNEKLFF. CDR3 DNA sequence: TGCGCCAGCCGCCCCCTCACTACAACTAATGAAAAACTGTTTTTT.